These 30 T cell receptor beta chains share one sample of origin, sequenced in a study of technical replicates of blood from several donors. Profiled with immunoSEQ multiplex PCR; TCRdb holds only in-frame clones, not every one. Among some 87,000 clones listed, approximately 96% were seen once. Sequencing used T cells isolated from PBMCs. These receptors all stem from a human donor in good health.

This chain links TRBV18 with TRBJ2-3; a weak D match, TRBD2 (5 bases). The CDR3 runs to 17 residues. Deletions cut 3 bases from V and 2 bases from J, with 18 bases between. Germline assignment: CDR1 KGHSH and CDR2 LQKENI. CDR3 nucleotides: TGTGCCAGCTCACCGCTCCGGGAAATCCGGCCCACAGATACGCAGTATTTT. Translation gives CASSPLREIRPTDTQYF.

A single count supports this clone. The J gene is TRBJ2-1, the V gene TRBV4-1; 11 nucleotides align to TRBD2. Germline V gene data show CDR1 as MGHRA and CDR2 as YSYEKL. The CDR3 has 18 amino acids. The V and J ends lost 2 bases and 4 bases, in that order; junction bases with no gene match: 10. CDR3 in amino acids: CASSQFPLAGGSYNEQFF. CDR3 DNA sequence: TGCGCCAGCAGCCAATTTCCGCTAGCGGGAGGTAGTTACAATGAGCAGTTCTTC.

The rearrangement links TRBV5-1 to TRBJ1-2; tentatively, D is TRBD1 (5 bases). The CDR3 sequence is 13 residues long. Trimming removed 4 bases from V and 4 bases from J, with 11 bases in between. CDR1 is SGHRS, CDR2 YFSETQ, per germline. CDR3 bases: TGCGCCAGCAGCACGCAGGGTAGCTATGGCTACACCTTC. Its translation is CASSTQGSYGYTF.

V and J are TRBV5-6 and TRBJ2-7, with a possible D match to TRBD1 (6 bases). Germline CDR1 and CDR2: SGHDT and YYEEEE. V lost 4 bases, J lost 3 bases, and 8 bases lay in between. The CDR3 is made up of 12 amino acids. The CDR3 is CASSHRVYEQYF. The CDR3 DNA reads TGTGCCAGCAGCCACAGGGTCTACGAGCAGTACTTC.

The chain joins TRBV20-1 to TRBJ2-1, with D uncertain. In germline, CDR1 is DFQATT, CDR2 SNEGSKA (reference sequence). This CDR3 region has 11 residues. Trimming removed 1 base at V and 7 bases at J, with 5 bases between. Here the CDR3 DNA reads TGCAGTGCTAGAGTATCTAATGAGCAGTTCTTC. This sequence encodes CSARVSNEQFF.

Only one count was recorded for this clone. This chain links TRBV5-1 with TRBJ2-7, with 10 bases lining up with TRBD2. The CDR3 loop spans 15 amino acids. The trim removed 1 base at V and 5 bases at J, leaving 6 bases unmatched. Germline-derived CDR1 and CDR2 are SGHRS and YFSETQ. Written as DNA, the CDR3 is TGCGCCAGCAGCTTGAGCCTAGCGGGAGTAGACGAGCAGTACTTC. It encodes CASSLSLAGVDEQYF.

V usage is TRBV6-6 and J usage is TRBJ1-4; 9 bases fit TRBD1. V gave up 6 bases and J gave up 2 bases; unmatched junction bases: 7. Per the germline V gene, CDR1 is MNHNY and CDR2 is SVGAGI (reference sequence). The CDR3 is 16 residues long. CDR3 bases: TGTGCCAGCAGCCTGACAGGGGGGTTGACTAATGAAAAACTGTTTTTT. It yields the protein CASSLTGGLTNEKLFF.

The gene calls are TRBV28 and TRBJ2-1, with 8 bases identical to TRBD2. V was clipped by 3 bases and J by 4 bases; unmatched bases: 5. CDR3 length: 15 amino acids. Germline values: CDR1 MDHEN, CDR2 SYDVKM. CDR3 DNA: TGTGCCAGCAGTTTGATAGCGGGAACGTACAATGAGCAGTTCTTC. Amino acid sequence: CASSLIAGTYNEQFF.

The chain has TRBV5-4 and TRBJ1-1; D uncertain. CDR1 SGHNT and CDR2 YYREEE come from the germline V gene (reference sequence). CDR3 length equals 16 residues. V shed 2 bases and J shed 1 base, with 15 bases lying between them. CDR3 DNA sequence: TGTGCCAGCAGCTTATCCGTCCGGGGTACGAACACTGAAGCTTTCTTT. Its translation: CASSLSVRGTNTEAFF.

The rearrangement joins TRBV10-3 to TRBJ2-2; possible D gene TRBD2, 7 bases. The CDR3 runs to 16 residues. Trimming stripped 7 bases from V and 7 bases from J, with 22 bases between. Germline V CDR1 and CDR2: ENHRY, SYGVKD. The CDR3 DNA sequence: TGTGCCATCACCAGGGGAGGGGAGGACTTTCGCGGGGAGCTGTTTTTT. Its protein product is CAITRGGEDFRGELFF.

This chain connects TRBV11-2 to TRBJ1-2; 7 positions agree with TRBD1. This CDR3 contains 15 residues. Trimming cost V 5 bases and J 4 bases; bases outside gene matches: 10. Per germline, CDR1 SGHAT and CDR2 FQNNGV. The DNA for the CDR3 is TGTGCCAGCAGCCCACCGGGCCAGGGGGTCTATGGCTACACCTTC. Translation: CASSPPGQGVYGYTF. Full variable domain (rest looked up from reference TRBV11-2 and TRBJ1-2): EAGVAQSPRYKIIEKRQSVAFWCNPISGHATLYWYQQILGQGPKLLIQFQNNGVVDDSQLPKDRFSAERLKGVDSTLKIQPAKLEDSAVYLCASSPPGQGVYGYTFGSGTRLTVV.

The chain links TRBV5-1 to TRBJ1-1; possibly TRBD1 for D (6 bases). Between the trimmed V and J ends, which lost 0 bases and 0 bases, there was a span of 9 bases. The CDR3 contains 15 residues. Per germline, CDR1 SGHRS and CDR2 YFSETQ. CDR3 sequence (DNA): TGCGCCAGCAGCTTGGGCAGGGACATGAACACTGAAGCTTTCTTT. Translated, it gives CASSLGRDMNTEAFF.

This clone has only one observation. The chain uses TRBV5-1 and TRBJ2-1, with D tentatively TRBD1 (6 bases). The CDR3 is 13 residues long. V was cut by 0 bases and J by 5 bases, with 6 bases left in between. The germline gives CDR1 SGHRS, CDR2 YFSETQ. CDR3 DNA: TGCGCCAGCAGCTTGGACAGGGACAATGAGCAGTTCTTC. The encoded protein is CASSLDRDNEQFF.

The CDR3 protein is CASSDSIFGTRDEQFF. CDR3 nucleotide sequence: TGTGCCAGCAGTGATTCTATATTTGGGACACGGGATGAGCAGTTCTTC. This chain joins TRBV6-1 and TRBJ2-1, with D possibly being TRBD1 (6 bases). V was pared by 3 bases and J by 8 bases, with 20 bases between. The V gene's germline CDR1 is MNHNS and CDR2 SASEGT. This CDR3 is 16 amino acids long.

J is TRBJ2-7 and V is TRBV7-8, with a weak D call TRBD2 (5 bases). Between the trimmed V and J ends, which lost 2 bases and 5 bases, there was a span of 16 bases. The CDR3 has 15 amino acids. The V gene's germline CDR1 is SGHVS and CDR2 FQNEAQ. The CDR3 here is CASSLFNPSYDEQYF. Written as DNA, the CDR3 is TGTGCCAGCAGCTTATTCAACCCTAGCTATGACGAGCAGTACTTC.

Details on this clone: The junction departs from the called germline gene at one end, perhaps through a read error. CDR3 in amino acids: CASSLDSHNEQFF. The CDR3 DNA reads TGTGCCAGCAGTCTGGACTCCCACAATGAGCAGTTCTTC. The chain is built from TRBV13 and TRBJ2-1; TRBD2 is a possible D gene (5 bases). Germline V gene data show CDR1 as PRHDT and CDR2 as FYEKMQ (reference sequence). This CDR3 is 13 amino acids long.

The genes are TRBV19 and TRBJ2-3; 8 bases match TRBD2. The CDR3 covers 16 residues. The V gene end was trimmed by 5 bases and the J gene end by 3 bases; junction bases not matched to a gene: 10. In germline, CDR1 is LNHDA, CDR2 SQIVND (reference sequence). This chain's CDR3 is CASSLPPGLGTDTQYF. The CDR3 DNA reads as TGTGCCAGTAGTCTACCTCCGGGACTAGGGACAGATACGCAGTATTTT.

The rearrangement uses TRBV5-4 and TRBJ1-1; D is uncertain. The CDR3 is made up of 11 amino acids. V shed 1 base and J shed 10 bases, with 8 bases lying between them. Germline CDR1 reads SGHNT; CDR2 reads YYREEE (reference sequence). The CDR3 DNA reads as TGTGCCAGCAGCTTGTCGGGGAGAGCTTTCTTT. Translated, it gives CASSLSGRAFF.

The chain links TRBV16 to TRBJ1-5; 7 positions match TRBD1. V dropped 0 bases and J dropped 1; count of bases not matched to a gene: 3. CDR1 and CDR2 (germline): KGHSY, FQNENV. CDR3 length: 16 residues. DNA for the CDR3: TGTGCCAGCAGCCAATCAGGGGGACAGAGCAATCAGCCCCAGCATTTT. Amino acids: CASSQSGGQSNQPQHF. Drawing the rest from reference TRBV16 and TRBJ1-5, the complete variable domain is GEEVAQTPKHLVRGEGQKAKLYCAPIKGHSYVFWYQQVLKNEFKFLISFQNENVFDETGMPKERFSAKCLPNSPCSLEIQATKLEDSAVYFCASSQSGGQSNQPQHFGDGTRLSIL.

CDR3 sequence reads: CAWSAGLAGDTQYF. Written as DNA, the CDR3 is TGTGCCTGGAGTGCGGGACTAGCGGGAGATACGCAGTATTTT. This rearrangement joins TRBV30 to TRBJ2-3; TRBD2 matches at 12 bases. The CDR3 is 14 amino acids. Trimming cost V 1 base and J 5 bases; bases outside gene matches: 1. CDR1 and CDR2 (germline): GTSNPN, SVGIG (reference sequence).

The genes are TRBV10-3 and TRBJ1-1; D is undetermined. CDR3 length: 11 amino acids. In germline, CDR1 is ENHRY, CDR2 SYGVKD. V lost 7 bases and J lost 5, with 8 bases in between. In DNA, the CDR3 is TGTGCCATCAAGGGAGAGACTGAAGCTTTCTTT. Residues: CAIKGETEAFF.

The CDR3 reads CASSAGGYQPQHF. The CDR3 nucleotides read TGTGCCAGCAGTGCAGGGGGCTATCAGCCCCAGCATTTT. V is TRBV2 and J is TRBJ1-5; 8 positions agree with TRBD1. The germline CDR1 and CDR2 sequences are SNHLY and FYNNEI. The junction had 1 base not matched to a gene; V was cut back by 4 bases and J by 5 bases. This CDR3 region has 13 residues.

The gene calls are TRBV4-1 and TRBJ1-1; 8 bases align to TRBD1. From germline, CDR1 is MGHRA and CDR2 YSYEKL. J gave up 5 bases and V 5 bases, and 7 bases lay outside the gene matches. The CDR3 is made up of 14 amino acids. The CDR3 here is CASSYDRGGTEAFF. The CDR3 DNA reads TGCGCCAGCAGCTACGACAGGGGAGGAACTGAAGCTTTCTTT.

This clone was seen a few times. The J gene is TRBJ2-7, the V gene TRBV5-1, with 8 nucleotides matching TRBD1. Germline V gene sequence: CDR1 SGHRS, CDR2 YFSETQ. The CDR3 spans 15 residues. Trimming removed 2 bases from V and 2 bases from J; junction bases left unmatched: 6. The CDR3 reads CASSFGGTGTYEQYF. In nucleotides, the CDR3 is TGCGCCAGCAGCTTTGGGGGGACAGGTACCTACGAGCAGTACTTC.

The CDR3 bases are TGTGCCAGCAGTTACTCTCTGGGCGTTGAGCAGTTCTTC. Translated: CASSYSLGVEQFF. J is TRBJ2-1 and V is TRBV6-5; D is unclear. Germline lookup yields CDR1 MNHEY and CDR2 SVGAGI. Trimming shortened V by 0 bases and J by 9 bases, and 9 bases separated the two germline ends. The CDR3 contains 13 residues.

The chain is built from TRBV5-1 and TRBJ2-2, with 11 bases that match TRBD1. Per germline, CDR1 SGHRS and CDR2 YFSETQ. V was pared by 4 bases and J by 4 bases, with 3 bases of the junction left unmatched. This CDR3 is built from 15 residues. The CDR3 DNA follows: TGCGCCAGCAGCATGGGACAGGGGGGCACCGGGGAGCTGTTTTTT. It translates to CASSMGQGGTGELFF.

The V call is TRBV18, the J call TRBJ1-1; 8 bases align to TRBD1. V was clipped by 3 bases and J by 5 bases; unmatched bases: 5. This CDR3 contains 14 residues. The germline V gene encodes CDR1 KGHSH and CDR2 LQKENI. The CDR3: CASSPTGDMTEAFF. The CDR3 region has the DNA TGTGCCAGCTCACCGACAGGGGATATGACTGAAGCTTTCTTT.

The J gene is TRBJ1-5, the V gene TRBV19; 7 nucleotides align to TRBD1. V dropped 8 bases and J dropped 1; count of bases not matched to a gene: 8. CDR1 and CDR2 (germline): LNHDA, SQIVND (reference sequence). The CDR3 consists of 15 residues. The CDR3 sequence is CASAGQALSNQPQHF. CDR3 DNA: TGTGCCAGTGCCGGACAGGCTTTGAGCAATCAGCCCCAGCATTTT.

This clone was picked up one time. The chain carries TRBV11-3 and TRBJ2-1, with 9 bases fitting TRBD2. CDR3 length: 15 residues. V shed 3 bases, J shed 5 bases, and the junction held 5 bases outside the gene matches. CDR1 and CDR2 (germline): SGHNT, YENEEA. The CDR3 spells CASSFRLAANNEQFF. CDR3 DNA: TGTGCCAGCAGCTTCCGACTAGCGGCGAACAATGAGCAGTTCTTC.

The chain recombines TRBV5-6 with TRBJ2-1; no clear D gene. This CDR3 has 12 residues. V was trimmed by 4 bases and J by 5 bases, leaving 7 bases between them. Germline-derived CDR1 and CDR2 are SGHDT and YYEEEE. The CDR3 sequence: CASSADNNEQFF. The CDR3 nucleotides are TGTGCCAGCAGCGCGGATAACAATGAGCAGTTCTTC.